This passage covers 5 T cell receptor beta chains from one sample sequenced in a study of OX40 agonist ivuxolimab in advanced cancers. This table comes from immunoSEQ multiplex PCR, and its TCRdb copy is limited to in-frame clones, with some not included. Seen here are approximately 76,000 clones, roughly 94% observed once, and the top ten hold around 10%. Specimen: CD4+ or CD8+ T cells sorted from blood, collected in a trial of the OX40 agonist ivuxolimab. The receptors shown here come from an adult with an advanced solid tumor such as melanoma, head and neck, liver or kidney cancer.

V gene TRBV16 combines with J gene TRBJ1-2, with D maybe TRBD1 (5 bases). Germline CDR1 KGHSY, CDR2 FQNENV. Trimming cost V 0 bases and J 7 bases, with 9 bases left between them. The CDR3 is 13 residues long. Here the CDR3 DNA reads TGTGCCAGCAGCCAATCGGAAGGGGCTGGCTACACCTTC. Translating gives CASSQSEGAGYTF.

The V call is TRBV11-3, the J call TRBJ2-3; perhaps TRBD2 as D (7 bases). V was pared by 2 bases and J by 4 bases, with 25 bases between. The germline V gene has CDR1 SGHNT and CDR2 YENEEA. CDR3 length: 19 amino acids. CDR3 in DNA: TGTGCCAGCAGCTTATCGGGCCGAGCGCGGGGGCATTCGGCAGATACGCAGTATTTT. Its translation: CASSLSGRARGHSADTQYF.

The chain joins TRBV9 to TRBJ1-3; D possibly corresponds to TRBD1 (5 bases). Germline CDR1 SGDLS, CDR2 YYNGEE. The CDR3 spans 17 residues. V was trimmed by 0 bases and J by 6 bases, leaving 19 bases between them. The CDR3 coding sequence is TGTGCCAGCAGCGTAGAGGGGACCACACTGGTCCTAAACACCATATATTTT. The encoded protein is CASSVEGTTLVLNTIYF. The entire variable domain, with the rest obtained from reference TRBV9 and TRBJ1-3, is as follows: DSGVTQTPKHLITATGQRVTLRCSPRSGDLSVYWYQQSLDQGLQFLIQYYNGEERAKGNILERFSAQQFPDLHSELNLSSLELGDSALYFCASSVEGTTLVLNTIYFGEGSWLTVV.

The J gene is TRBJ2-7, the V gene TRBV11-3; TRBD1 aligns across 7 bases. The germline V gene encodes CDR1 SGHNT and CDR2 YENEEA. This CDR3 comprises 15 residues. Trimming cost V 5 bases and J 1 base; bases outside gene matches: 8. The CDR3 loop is CASSPTGTASYEQYF. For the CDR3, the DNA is TGTGCCAGCAGCCCCACGGGGACAGCTTCCTACGAGCAGTACTTC. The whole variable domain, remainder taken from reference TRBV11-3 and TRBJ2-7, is EAGVVQSPRYKIIEKKQPVAFWCNPISGHNTLYWYLQNLGQGPELLIRYENEEAVDDSQLPKDRFSAERLKGVDSTLKIQPAELGDSAVYLCASSPTGTASYEQYFGPGTRLTVT.

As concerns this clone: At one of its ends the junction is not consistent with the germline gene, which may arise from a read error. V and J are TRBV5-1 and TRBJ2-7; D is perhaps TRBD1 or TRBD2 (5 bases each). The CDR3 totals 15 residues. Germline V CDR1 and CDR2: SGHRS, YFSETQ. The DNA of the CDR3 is TGCGCCAGCAGCTTGTTGGGGGTCGGAATCCACGAGCAGTGCTTC. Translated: CASSLLGVGIHEQCF.